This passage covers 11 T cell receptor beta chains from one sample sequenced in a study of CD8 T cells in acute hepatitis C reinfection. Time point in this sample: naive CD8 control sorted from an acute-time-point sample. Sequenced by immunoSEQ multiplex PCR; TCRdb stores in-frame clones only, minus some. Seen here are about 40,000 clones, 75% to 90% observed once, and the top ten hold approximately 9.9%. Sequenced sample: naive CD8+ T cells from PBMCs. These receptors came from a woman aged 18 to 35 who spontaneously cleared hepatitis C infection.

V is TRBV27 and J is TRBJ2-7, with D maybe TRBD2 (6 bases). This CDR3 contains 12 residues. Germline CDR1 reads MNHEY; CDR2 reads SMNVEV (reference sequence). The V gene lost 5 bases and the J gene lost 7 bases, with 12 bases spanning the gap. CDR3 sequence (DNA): TGTGCCAGCAGTCCCGGGACTTTTGAGCAGTACTTC. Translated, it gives CASSPGTFEQYF.

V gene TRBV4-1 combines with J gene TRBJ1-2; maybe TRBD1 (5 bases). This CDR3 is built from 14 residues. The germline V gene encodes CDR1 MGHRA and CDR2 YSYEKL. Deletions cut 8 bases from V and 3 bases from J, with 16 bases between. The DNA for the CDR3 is TGCGCCAGCGCCATACTGGACAAAGACTATGGCTACACCTTC. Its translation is CASAILDKDYGYTF.

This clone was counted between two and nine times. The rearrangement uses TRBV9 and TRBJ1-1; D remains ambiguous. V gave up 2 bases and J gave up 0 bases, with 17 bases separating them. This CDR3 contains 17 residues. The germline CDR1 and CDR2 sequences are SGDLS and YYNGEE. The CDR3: CASSVGWRRIMNTEAFF. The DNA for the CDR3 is TGTGCCAGCAGCGTCGGGTGGAGACGAATCATGAACACTGAAGCTTTCTTT.

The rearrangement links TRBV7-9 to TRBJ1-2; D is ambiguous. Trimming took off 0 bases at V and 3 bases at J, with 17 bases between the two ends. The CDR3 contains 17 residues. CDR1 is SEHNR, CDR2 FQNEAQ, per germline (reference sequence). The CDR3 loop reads CASSLAGKGATDYGYTF. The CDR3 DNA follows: TGTGCCAGCAGCTTAGCCGGGAAGGGAGCAACGGACTATGGCTACACCTTC.

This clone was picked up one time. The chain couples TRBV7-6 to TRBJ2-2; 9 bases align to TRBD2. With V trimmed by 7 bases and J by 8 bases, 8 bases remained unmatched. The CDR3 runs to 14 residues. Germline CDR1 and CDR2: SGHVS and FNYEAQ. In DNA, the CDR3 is TGTGCCAGCACCTCGGGCGGGAGGGCTGGGGAGCTGTTTTTT. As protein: CASTSGGRAGELFF.

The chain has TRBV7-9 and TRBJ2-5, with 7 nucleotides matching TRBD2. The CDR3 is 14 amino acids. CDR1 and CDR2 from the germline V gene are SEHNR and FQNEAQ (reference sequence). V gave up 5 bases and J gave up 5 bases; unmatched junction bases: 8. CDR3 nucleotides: TGTGCCAGCAGCCCGATGACTAGCTACGAGACCCAGTACTTC. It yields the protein CASSPMTSYETQYF.

This CDR3 is CASSSPSGRANEQFF. The CDR3 nucleotides read TGTGCCAGCAGCTCACCTAGCGGGAGGGCCAATGAGCAGTTCTTC. The chain combines TRBV11-2 with TRBJ2-1; TRBD2 matches at 12 bases. The CDR3 has 15 amino acids. Trimming took 4 bases from V and 6 from J; bases not matched to a gene: 4. CDR1 and CDR2 (germline): SGHAT, FQNNGV. Full variable domain (remainder filled in from reference TRBV11-2 and TRBJ2-1): EAGVAQSPRYKIIEKRQSVAFWCNPISGHATLYWYQQILGQGPKLLIQFQNNGVVDDSQLPKDRFSAERLKGVDSTLKIQPAKLEDSAVYLCASSSPSGRANEQFFGPGTRLTVL.

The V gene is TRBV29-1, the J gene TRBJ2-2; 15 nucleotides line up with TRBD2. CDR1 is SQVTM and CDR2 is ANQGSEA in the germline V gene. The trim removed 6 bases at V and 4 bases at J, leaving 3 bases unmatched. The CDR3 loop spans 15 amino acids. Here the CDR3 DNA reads TGCAGCGTCCAGGGACTAGCGGGAGGCACCGGGGAGCTGTTTTTT. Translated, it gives CSVQGLAGGTGELFF.

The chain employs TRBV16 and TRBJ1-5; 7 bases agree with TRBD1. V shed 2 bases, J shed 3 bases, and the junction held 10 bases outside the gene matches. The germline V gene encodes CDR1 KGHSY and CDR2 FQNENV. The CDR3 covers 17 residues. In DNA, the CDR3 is TGTGCCAGCAGCCAAACGGCCCCACAGGGGACCAATCAGCCCCAGCATTTT. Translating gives CASSQTAPQGTNQPQHF.

As DNA, the CDR3 is TGTGCCAGCAGCTTGGCGGGGGCTAGCAATCAGCCCCAGCATTTT. Its protein product is CASSLAGASNQPQHF. The chain recombines TRBV5-6 with TRBJ1-5; tentative D call: TRBD1 (6 bases). There are 15 residues in the CDR3. Germline CDR1 reads SGHDT; CDR2 reads YYEEEE. V lost 0 bases to trimming and J lost 0 bases, with 7 bases between them.

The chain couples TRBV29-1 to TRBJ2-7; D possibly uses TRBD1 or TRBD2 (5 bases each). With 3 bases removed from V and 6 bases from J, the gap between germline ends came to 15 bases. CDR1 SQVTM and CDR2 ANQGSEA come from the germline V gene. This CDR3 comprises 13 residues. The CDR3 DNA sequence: TGCAGCGTTGAGGGGACCAATTTATCCGAGCAGTACTTC. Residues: CSVEGTNLSEQYF.